The 11 T cell receptor beta chains below all came from one sample that was sequenced in a study of immune heterogeneity within non-small cell lung tumors. Per sample, roughly 570 ng of bulk tumor genomic DNA was the template used. Several biopsies per primary tumor were taken during surgery, spaced as far apart as possible. With untreated, newly diagnosed non-small cell lung cancer, the patients went on to undergo curative surgery. TCR beta CDR3 regions came from multiplex PCR with 32 forward V and 13 reverse J primers. TCRdb itself ran the multiplex PCR reads through MiXCR, one entry per CDR3 protein. The sample carries tens of thousands of distinct CDR3 sequences, 28% recorded once. Input material: lung tumor tissue. These receptors all come from a man aged 40-50 years with non-small cell lung cancer.

This clonotype was seen at least ten times. The rearrangement links TRBV7-6 to TRBJ2-7; no clear D. Germline V gives CDR1 SGHVS, CDR2 FNYEAQ. The CDR3 length is 12 residues. V was trimmed by 5 bases and J by 0 bases, leaving 5 bases between them. CDR3 coding DNA: TGTGCCAGCAGCCCTAGCTCCTACGAGCAGTACTTC. This codes for CASSPSSYEQYF.

With respect to this clonotype: A read error may be the cause here, since a much bigger clone is one base away. The V gene is TRBV29-1, the J gene TRBJ1-2, with a weak D call TRBD1 (5 bases). CDR1 and CDR2 (germline): SQVTM, ANQGSEA. CDR3 length equals 12 residues. DNA for the CDR3: TGCAGCGTTGAAGTGCGACAGTATGGCTACAACTTC. Amino acids: CSVEVRQYGYNF.

Many counts were recorded for this clonotype. The rearrangement joins TRBV24-1 to TRBJ2-1; no reliable D call. Trimming stripped 1 base from V and 7 bases from J, with 4 bases between. The germline CDR1 and CDR2 sequences are KGHDR and SFDVKD. The CDR3 runs to 12 residues. In nucleotides, the CDR3 is TGTGCCACCAGTGATTTCGCGAATGAGCAGTTCTTC. It translates to CATSDFANEQFF.

On this clonotype itself: A read error is possible here, since a much larger clone lies one base away. The CDR3 sequence: CASSEARSHYNSHLHF. CDR3 DNA: TGTGCCAGCAGTGAAGCTAGATCACATTATAATTCACACCTCCACTTT. The V call is TRBV6-1, the J call TRBJ1-6; D uncertain. This CDR3 spans 16 amino acids. Per the germline V gene, CDR1 is MNHNS and CDR2 is SASEGT.

This clonotype has ten or more counts. The J gene is TRBJ2-7, the V gene TRBV5-1, with TRBD2 as a possible D gene (6 bases). The CDR3 length is 14 residues. V shed 3 bases and J shed 4 bases, with 14 bases lying between them. Germline V lookup: CDR1 SGHRS, CDR2 YFSETQ. CDR3 sequence: CASSSGGEGYEQYF. The CDR3 DNA sequence: TGCGCCAGCAGCTCTGGCGGGGAAGGATACGAGCAGTACTTC.

Details on this clonotype: A much larger clone differs by one base, so this may be a read error. V and J are TRBV7-9 and TRBJ1-4; 7 bases fit TRBD1. V trimming: 4 bases; J trimming: 7 bases; junction bases outside the gene matches: 9. The CDR3 extends over 15 amino acids. The germline V gene has CDR1 SEHNR and CDR2 FQNEAQ (reference sequence). The CDR3 loop is CASSWSRGWGEKLFF. The CDR3 region has the DNA TGTGCCAGCAGCTGGTCCAGGGGGTGGGGTGAAAAACTGTTTTTT. The full variable domain, completed using reference TRBV7-9 and TRBJ1-4, is DTGVSQNPRHKITKRGQNVTFRCDPISEHNRLYWYRQTLGQGPEFLTYFQNEAQLEKSRLLSDRFSAERPKGSFSTLEIQRTEQGDSAMYLCASSWSRGWGEKLFFGSGTQLSVL.

This clonotype is termed medium-sized. The chain couples TRBV6-1 to TRBJ2-7; D unclear. The length of the CDR3 is 12 residues. Trimming took 7 bases from V and 6 from J, leaving 13 bases between them. The germline V gene has CDR1 MNHNS and CDR2 SASEGT. The CDR3 spells CASTSIGREQYF. CDR3 DNA sequence: TGTGCCAGCACTTCAATAGGACGCGAGCAGTACTTC.

V and J are TRBV7-6 and TRBJ2-2; 10 nucleotides match TRBD2. This CDR3 has 15 amino acids. Germline values: CDR1 SGHVS, CDR2 FNYEAQ. V lost 4 bases and J lost 4; bases outside the gene matches: 3. The CDR3 here is CASSSWTSGTGELFF. CDR3 in DNA: TGTGCCAGCAGCTCGTGGACTAGCGGCACCGGGGAGCTGTTTTTT. Complete variable domain (other parts from reference TRBV7-6 and TRBJ2-2): GAGVSQSPRYKVTKRGQDVALRCDPISGHVSLYWYRQALGQGPEFLTYFNYEAQQDKSGLPNDRFSAERPEGSISTLTIQRTEQRDSAMYRCASSSWTSGTGELFFGEGSRLTVL.

This clonotype was detected only a few times. V is TRBV10-2 and J is TRBJ1-1, with 11 bases that match TRBD1. J gave up 6 bases and V 3 bases, and 3 bases lay outside the gene matches. The CDR3 spans 14 residues. The V gene's germline CDR1 is WSHSY and CDR2 SAAADI. This CDR3 is CASSDRDRGAEAFF. CDR3 nucleotide sequence: TGCGCCAGCAGTGATCGGGACAGGGGGGCTGAAGCTTTCTTT.

This clonotype occurred a few times. V gene TRBV6-1 combines with J gene TRBJ2-5; D is possibly TRBD1 or TRBD2 (6 bases each). CDR3 length: 13 residues. Deletions cut 7 bases from V and 5 bases from J, with 14 bases between. Germline CDR1 is MNHNS and CDR2 is SASEGT. The CDR3 loop reads CASKKGGAETQYF. CDR3 DNA: TGTGCCAGCAAAAAGGGGGGCGCGGAGACCCAGTACTTC.

The V call is TRBV11-3, the J call TRBJ2-1; the match to TRBD2 covers 9 bases. CDR3 length: 17 amino acids. V lost 8 bases, J lost 6 bases, and 17 bases stayed unmatched. CDR1 SGHNT and CDR2 YENEEA come from the germline V gene. The CDR3: CASPSAGGQLLGNEQFF. The CDR3 DNA reads as TGTGCCAGCCCCTCCGCGGGAGGGCAACTACTAGGCAATGAGCAGTTCTTC.